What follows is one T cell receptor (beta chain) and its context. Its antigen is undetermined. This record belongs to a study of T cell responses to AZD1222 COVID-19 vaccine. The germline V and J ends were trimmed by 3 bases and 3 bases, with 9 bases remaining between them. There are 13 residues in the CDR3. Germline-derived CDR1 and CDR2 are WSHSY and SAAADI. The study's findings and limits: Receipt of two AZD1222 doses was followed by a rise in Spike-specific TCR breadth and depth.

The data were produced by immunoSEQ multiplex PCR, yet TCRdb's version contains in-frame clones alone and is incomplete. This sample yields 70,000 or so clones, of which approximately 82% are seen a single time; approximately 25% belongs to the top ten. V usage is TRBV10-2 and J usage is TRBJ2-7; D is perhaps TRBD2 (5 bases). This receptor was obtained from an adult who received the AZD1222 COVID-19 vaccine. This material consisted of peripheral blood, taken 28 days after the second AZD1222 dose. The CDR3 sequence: CASSDRRSYEQYF. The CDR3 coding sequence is TGCGCCAGCAGTGACAGGAGGAGCTACGAGCAGTACTTC.